This section outlines one T cell receptor beta chain sequence together with its context. The data are from a study of blood T cell repertoires in COVID-19. Profiled with immunoSEQ multiplex PCR; TCRdb holds only in-frame clones, not every one. This sample yields under 150,000 clones, of which around 83% are seen a single time; about 5.4% belongs to the top ten. J lost 4 bases, V lost 6 bases, and 10 bases had no gene match. This CDR3 region has 15 residues. Germline V gene lookup returns CDR1 MRHNA and CDR2 SNTAGT. The TCR originated in an elderly man with active or convalescent COVID-19. The rearrangement joins TRBV6-4 to TRBJ2-7, with 9 positions matching TRBD1. Sequencing was carried out using peripheral blood. The CDR3 is CASSPQGQGIYEQYF. DNA of the CDR3: TGTGCCAGCAGCCCCCAGGGACAGGGTATTTACGAGCAGTACTTC.